This entry lists 28 T cell receptor beta chains sequenced from one sample in a study of cytomegalovirus exposure and HLA in healthy donors. Primers included in the PCR were 60 Vbeta and 13 Jbeta primers. Repertoires were generated with immunoSEQ multiplex PCR, while TCRdb's copy carries only in-frame clones and drops some. This sample carries about 160,000 clones, approximately 79% of them seen once, and the ten largest clones take 3.5% to 5.5%. Sequences were obtained from PBMCs. These receptors came from a man between 40 and 49 years old in good health and CMV-seronegative.

The chain's CDR3 is CASSFGTGSHNEQFF. The DNA for the CDR3 is TGTGCCAGCAGCTTTGGGACAGGGTCCCACAATGAGCAGTTCTTC. The gene calls are TRBV11-2 and TRBJ2-1; 9 positions match TRBD1. Germline CDR1 and CDR2: SGHAT and FQNNGV. The CDR3 spans 15 residues. The V gene end was trimmed by 3 bases and the J gene end by 5 bases; junction bases not matched to a gene: 5.

The CDR3 sequence is CASSQGDREGQETQYF. Here the CDR3 DNA reads TGTGCCAGCAGCCAAGGGGATCGGGAGGGGCAAGAGACCCAGTACTTC. The chain is built from TRBV4-2 and TRBJ2-5; 8 bases fit TRBD2. V was pared by 1 base and J by 2 bases, with 6 bases of the junction left unmatched. Germline CDR1 LGHNA, CDR2 YNFKEQ. The CDR3 loop spans 16 amino acids.

This sequence joins TRBV30 and TRBJ1-3, with D possibly TRBD1 on 6 matching bases. The CDR3 length is 14 residues. CDR1 GTSNPN and CDR2 SVGIG come from the germline V gene (reference sequence). With 3 bases removed from V and 2 bases from J, the gap between germline ends came to 11 bases. As DNA, the CDR3 is TGTGCCTGGAGAACACAGGGCGCTGGAAACACCATATATTTT. Amino acids: CAWRTQGAGNTIYF.

The rearrangement uses TRBV6-1 and TRBJ2-1, with 13 bases lining up with TRBD2. The CDR3 is made up of 15 amino acids. The germline V gene has CDR1 MNHNS and CDR2 SASEGT. Trimming removed 8 bases from V and 7 bases from J; junction bases left unmatched: 8. CDR3 DNA: TGTGCCAGCTGGTCGGGACTAGCGGGATTTAATGAGCAGTTCTTC. Protein product: CASWSGLAGFNEQFF.

This clone was seen once. The chain combines TRBV10-3 with TRBJ2-3; 10 bases map to TRBD2. The J segment lost 0 bases and the V segment lost 4 bases, leaving 7 bases of the junction unmatched. Germline V gene lookup returns CDR1 ENHRY and CDR2 SYGVKD. CDR3 length: 17 residues. CDR3 loop: CAISVLAGEVSTDTQYF. The DNA of the CDR3 is TGTGCCATCAGTGTTCTAGCGGGGGAAGTAAGCACAGATACGCAGTATTTT.

The chain links TRBV6-5 to TRBJ1-4; D remains unclear. V was trimmed by 2 bases and J by 8 bases, leaving 12 bases between them. Germline V lookup: CDR1 MNHEY, CDR2 SVGAGI. The CDR3 spans 14 residues. This CDR3 is CASSYLGRNEKLFF. The CDR3 region has the DNA TGTGCCAGCAGTTACCTGGGCAGGAACGAAAAACTGTTTTTT.

J is TRBJ2-7 and V is TRBV5-6; D unclear. The CDR3 consists of 14 residues. Trimming stripped 0 bases from V and 1 base from J, with 8 bases between. The germline V gene encodes CDR1 SGHDT and CDR2 YYEEEE. CDR3 bases: TGTGCCAGCAGCTTGGTAGCCCTTTCCTACGAGCAGTACTTC. Translated: CASSLVALSYEQYF.

DNA for the CDR3: TGTGCCAGCAGCACACGTAGCGGGGGGCCCCACACCGGGGAGCTGTTTTTT. It yields the protein CASSTRSGGPHTGELFF. The chain recombines TRBV7-6 with TRBJ2-2, with TRBD2 matching 10 bases. The V segment lost 5 bases and the J segment 3 bases; nucleotides outside the gene matches: 9. CDR3 length: 17 residues. CDR1 and CDR2 from the germline V gene are SGHVS and FNYEAQ.

This clone was counted between two and nine times. The V and J genes are TRBV7-2 and TRBJ2-3; D might be TRBD1 (5 bases). Trimming removed 2 bases at V and 4 bases at J, with 16 bases between. This CDR3 is 16 amino acids long. Germline CDR1 reads SGHTA; CDR2 reads FQGNSA. The CDR3: CASSLLSAGWADTQYF. Written as DNA, the CDR3 is TGTGCCAGCAGCTTACTGTCGGCAGGGTGGGCAGATACGCAGTATTTT.

This chain links TRBV9 with TRBJ1-1, with a tentative D call TRBD1 (5 bases). Germline V gene lookup returns CDR1 SGDLS and CDR2 YYNGEE. Between the trimmed V and J ends, which lost 2 bases and 7 bases, there was a span of 12 bases. This CDR3 contains 13 residues. CDR3 amino acids: CASSVGGVNEAFF. The CDR3 nucleotides read TGTGCCAGCAGCGTTGGAGGGGTCAATGAAGCTTTCTTT.

The chain couples TRBV27 to TRBJ2-7; perhaps TRBD1 as D (5 bases). This CDR3 is 14 amino acids long. V was trimmed by 3 bases and J by 5 bases, leaving 14 bases between them. Germline V gives CDR1 MNHEY, CDR2 SMNVEV (reference sequence). The DNA for the CDR3 is TGTGCCAGCAGTTTGGGTTCAGGGAACCACGAGCAGTACTTC. This translates into CASSLGSGNHEQYF.

The chain recombines TRBV10-1 with TRBJ2-1; TRBD2 matches 7 bases. Germline V gene data show CDR1 as WNHNN and CDR2 as SYGVQD (reference sequence). CDR3 length: 12 residues. V shed 4 bases, J shed 12 bases, and the junction held 6 bases outside the gene matches. The CDR3 loop reads CASSGGRGGQFF. The CDR3 nucleotides are TGCGCCAGCAGTGGAGGGAGGGGAGGGCAGTTCTTC.

The chain employs TRBV10-3 and TRBJ1-2, with TRBD1 matching 10 bases. Germline CDR1 is ENHRY and CDR2 is SYGVKD. The CDR3 consists of 15 residues. Trimming removed 10 bases from V and 5 bases from J; junction bases left unmatched: 13. In nucleotides, the CDR3 is TGTGCCACCCAGGAGACCGGGACAGGGGTTTATGGCTACACCTTC. Its protein is CATQETGTGVYGYTF.

This clone was observed a few times. This sequence joins TRBV7-8 and TRBJ2-7; 7 bases fit TRBD1. After removal of 5 bases from V and 0 bases from J, the junction contained 4 bases not matched to a gene. Germline lookup yields CDR1 SGHVS and CDR2 FQNEAQ. The CDR3 length is 14 residues. CDR3 loop: CASSADRASYEQYF. DNA of the CDR3: TGTGCCAGCAGCGCCGACAGGGCCTCCTACGAGCAGTACTTC.

The CDR3 DNA sequence: TGCGCCAGCAGCTCGCAGGGGACTAGTTACAATGAGCAGTTCTTC. It is translated as CASSSQGTSYNEQFF. The rearrangement joins TRBV5-1 to TRBJ2-1, with 8 bases identical to TRBD2. Germline loops: CDR1 SGHRS, CDR2 YFSETQ. The CDR3 has 15 residues. J gave up 4 bases and V 3 bases, and 6 bases lay outside the gene matches.

CDR3 residues: CASSRLRGANYGYTF. CDR3 in DNA: TGTGCCAGCAGCCGTCTCCGGGGGGCTAACTATGGCTACACCTTC. The chain joins TRBV7-9 to TRBJ1-2; perhaps TRBD1 as D (5 bases). Germline V lookup: CDR1 SEHNR, CDR2 FQNEAQ (reference sequence). The CDR3 contains 15 residues. V was trimmed by 5 bases and J by 0 bases, leaving 13 bases between them.

The chain links TRBV19 to TRBJ2-1; 9 nucleotides match TRBD1. Germline V lookup: CDR1 LNHDA, CDR2 SQIVND (reference sequence). V was clipped by 3 bases and J by 3 bases; unmatched bases: 6. CDR3 length: 16 residues. The CDR3 protein is CASSIQDRGIYNEQFF. In nucleotides, the CDR3 is TGTGCCAGTAGTATTCAGGACAGGGGTATCTACAATGAGCAGTTCTTC.

This chain connects TRBV6-1 to TRBJ2-7, with 10 bases that match TRBD1. Germline trimming cut 4 bases from V and 2 bases from J; bases unmatched to any gene: 5. CDR3 length: 15 amino acids. CDR1 and CDR2 from the germline V gene are MNHNS and SASEGT. CDR3 coding DNA: TGTGCCAGCAGTGGAGGGGACAGGGGTCCCTACGAGCAGTACTTC. Its translation: CASSGGDRGPYEQYF.

In this sample, this clone turned up a few times. A junction end diverges from the germline sequence, so it may reflect a read error. The V call is TRBV7-7, the J call TRBJ2-5; 7 positions agree with TRBD2. CDR1 and CDR2 (germline): SSHAT, FNYEAQ (reference sequence). The CDR3 runs to 15 residues. CDR3 loop: CASSYLAASQETQYF. CDR3 sequence (DNA): TGTGCTAGCAGCTATCTAGCGGCAAGCCAAGAGACCCAGTACTTC.

The rearrangement links TRBV7-6 to TRBJ2-5; possibly TRBD2 for D (5 bases). CDR1 is SGHVS, CDR2 FNYEAQ, per germline. The V end lost 2 bases, the J end lost 0 bases, and 13 bases lay between the germline ends. CDR3 length equals 16 residues. The CDR3 loop reads CASSLRGREYQETQYF. The CDR3 nucleotides read TGTGCCAGCAGCTTACGGGGTAGGGAGTACCAAGAGACCCAGTACTTC.

The chain recombines TRBV5-6 with TRBJ2-5; the D gene is possibly TRBD2 (6 bases). The V gene's germline CDR1 is SGHDT and CDR2 YYEEEE. The CDR3 is 14 amino acids. Trimming shortened V by 0 bases and J by 3 bases, and 9 bases separated the two germline ends. The CDR3 DNA reads TGTGCCAGCAGCTTGGGCGGGGTTGAAGAGACCCAGTACTTC. Its protein product is CASSLGGVEETQYF.

V usage is TRBV18 and J usage is TRBJ2-5, with 7 bases identical to TRBD1. Looked up from germline, CDR1 is KGHSH and CDR2 is LQKENI. V shed 6 bases, J shed 11 bases, and the junction held 12 bases outside the gene matches. The CDR3 sequence is 13 residues long. The CDR3 DNA is TGTGCCAGCTCCTCAGACAGGGTGGGGGAGCAGTACTTC. This sequence encodes CASSSDRVGEQYF.

This chain connects TRBV27 to TRBJ2-3; tentatively, D is TRBD1 (6 bases). V gave up 10 bases and J gave up 3 bases, with 11 bases separating them. Looked up from germline, CDR1 is MNHEY and CDR2 is SMNVEV (reference sequence). This CDR3 is built from 12 residues. As DNA, the CDR3 is TGTGCCACCCGACAGGCTACAGATACGCAGTATTTT. Translation gives CATRQATDTQYF.

The chain has TRBV27 and TRBJ2-7; D may be TRBD1 (5 bases). The CDR3 length is 13 residues. The germline V gene has CDR1 MNHEY and CDR2 SMNVEV (reference sequence). The V and J ends lost 5 bases and 7 bases respectively, with 15 bases between them. CDR3 sequence reads: CASSPRWGREQYF. In DNA form, the CDR3 reads TGTGCCAGCAGTCCACGATGGGGCAGAGAGCAGTACTTC.

This chain links TRBV6-5 with TRBJ2-7, with D unclear. The CDR3 extends over 16 amino acids. The germline V gene encodes CDR1 MNHEY and CDR2 SVGAGI. V lost 2 bases, J lost 0 bases, and 14 bases lay in between. The CDR3 DNA sequence: TGTGCCAGCAGTTACCCAGCGATCTTTCCCTCCTACGAGCAGTACTTC. It codes for CASSYPAIFPSYEQYF.

In DNA form, the CDR3 reads TGTGCCAGCACCCCCGGGGGGAGGGATGAGCAGTTCTTC. Translating gives CASTPGGRDEQFF. V is TRBV28 and J is TRBJ2-1, with TRBD2 identical over 7 bases. Losses at the gene ends were 7 bases for V and 8 bases for J; bases not matched to a gene: 8. Per germline, CDR1 MDHEN and CDR2 SYDVKM. The CDR3 has 13 amino acids.

This chain links TRBV10-2 with TRBJ2-3; a possible D gene is TRBD2 (7 bases). The CDR3 spans 15 residues. Trimming took 3 bases from V and 4 from J, leaving 14 bases between them. Germline V gene lookup returns CDR1 WSHSY and CDR2 SAAADI. CDR3: CASSEIGGPPDTQYF. CDR3 nucleotide sequence: TGCGCCAGCAGTGAAATCGGGGGGCCCCCAGATACGCAGTATTTT.

This chain uses TRBV9 with TRBJ2-1; tentative D call: TRBD2 (5 bases). Germline CDR1 and CDR2: SGDLS and YYNGEE. This CDR3 comprises 13 residues. V shed 0 bases and J shed 10 bases, with 11 bases lying between them. The CDR3 DNA reads as TGTGCCAGCAGCGTAGAGGGAGCCGGGGAGCAGTTCTTC. This codes for CASSVEGAGEQFF. Supplemented by reference TRBV9 and TRBJ2-1, the full variable domain reads DSGVTQTPKHLITATGQRVTLRCSPRSGDLSVYWYQQSLDQGLQFLIQYYNGEERAKGNILERFSAQQFPDLHSELNLSSLELGDSALYFCASSVEGAGEQFFGPGTRLTVL.